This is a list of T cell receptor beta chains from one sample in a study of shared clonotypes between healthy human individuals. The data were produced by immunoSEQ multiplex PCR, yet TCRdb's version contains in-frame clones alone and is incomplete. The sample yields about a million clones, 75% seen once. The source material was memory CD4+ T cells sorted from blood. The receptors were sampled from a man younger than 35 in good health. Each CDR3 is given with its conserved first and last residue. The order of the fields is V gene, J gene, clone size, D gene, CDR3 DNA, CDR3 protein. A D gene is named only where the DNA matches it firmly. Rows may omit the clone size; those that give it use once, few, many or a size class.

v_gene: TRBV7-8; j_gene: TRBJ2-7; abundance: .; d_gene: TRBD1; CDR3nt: TGTGCCAGCAGCTCGGGACAGGGGGGGAACGAGCAGTACTTC; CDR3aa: CASSSGQGGNEQYF
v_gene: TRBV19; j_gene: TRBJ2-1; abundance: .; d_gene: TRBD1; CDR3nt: TGTGCCAGTAGTAGCCTACAGGGGAGTACGGATGAGCAGTTCTTC; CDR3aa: CASSSLQGSTDEQFF
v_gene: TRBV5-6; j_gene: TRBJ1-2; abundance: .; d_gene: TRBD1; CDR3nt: TGTGCCAGCAGCCCAGGCCGACAGGGTCTACCAGGTGGCTACACCTTC; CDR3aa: CASSPGRQGLPGGYTF
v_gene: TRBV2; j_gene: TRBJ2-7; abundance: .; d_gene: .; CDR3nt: TGTGCCAGCCGATCGGGGCTTGGGACTCAACTGGGCGAGCAGTACTTC; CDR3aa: CASRSGLGTQLGEQYF
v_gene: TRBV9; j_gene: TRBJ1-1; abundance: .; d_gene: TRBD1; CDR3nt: TGTGCCAGCAGCAAAGGGACAGCGAACACTGAAGCTTTCTTT; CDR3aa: CASSKGTANTEAFF
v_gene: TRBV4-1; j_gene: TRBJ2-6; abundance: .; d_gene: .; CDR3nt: TGCGCCAGCAGCCAAGAGGGGTCGGGGATCTCTGGGGCCAACGTCCTGACTTTC; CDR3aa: CASSQEGSGISGANVLTF
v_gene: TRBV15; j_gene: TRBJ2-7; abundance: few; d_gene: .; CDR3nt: TGTGCCACCAGCAGGGGTACAGGCCAGAGGTACGAGCAGTACTTC; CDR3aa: CATSRGTGQRYEQYF
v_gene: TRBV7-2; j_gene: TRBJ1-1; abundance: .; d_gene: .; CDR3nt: TGTGCCGACCAGGGGTTGGGGAACACTGAAGCTTTCTTT; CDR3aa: CADQGLGNTEAFF
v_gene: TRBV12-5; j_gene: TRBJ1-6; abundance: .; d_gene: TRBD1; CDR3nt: TGTGCTAGTGGTTCACCACCGGGACAGGATAGTTCACCCCTCCACTTT; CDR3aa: CASGSPPGQDSSPLHF
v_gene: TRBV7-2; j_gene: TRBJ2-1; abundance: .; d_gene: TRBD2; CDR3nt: TGTGCCAGCAGCTTGGGACTAGCGGGGGGGCAGGATGAGCAGTTCTTC; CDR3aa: CASSLGLAGGQDEQFF
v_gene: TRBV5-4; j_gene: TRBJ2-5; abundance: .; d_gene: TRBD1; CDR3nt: TGTGCCAGCAGCGTTTGGACAGGGGGCGCTTGGGAGACCCAGTACTTC; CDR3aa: CASSVWTGGAWETQYF
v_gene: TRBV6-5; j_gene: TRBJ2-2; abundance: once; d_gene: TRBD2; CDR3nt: TGTGCCAGCAAAATCGATAGCGGGATAACCGGGGAGCTGTTTTTT; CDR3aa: CASKIDSGITGELFF
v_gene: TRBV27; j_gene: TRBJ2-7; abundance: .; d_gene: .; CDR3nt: TGTGCCAGCAGGTCAGCGCAAGGGCCGCAGTACTTC; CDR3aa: CASRSAQGPQYF
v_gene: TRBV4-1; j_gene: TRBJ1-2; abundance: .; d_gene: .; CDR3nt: TGCGCCAGCAGCCAAGATGTCGGGGGAAGCCTCTATGGCTACACCTTC; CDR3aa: CASSQDVGGSLYGYTF
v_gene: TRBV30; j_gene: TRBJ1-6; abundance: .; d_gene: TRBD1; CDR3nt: TGTGCCTGGCGGCGGGACAGGGTGCAGAATTCACCCCTCCACTTT; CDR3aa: CAWRRDRVQNSPLHF
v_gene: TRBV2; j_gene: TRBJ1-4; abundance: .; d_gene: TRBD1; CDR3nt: TGTGCCAGCAGGGTACCGGGACAGTACTATTCTAATGAAAAACTGTTTTTT; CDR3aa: CASRVPGQYYSNEKLFF
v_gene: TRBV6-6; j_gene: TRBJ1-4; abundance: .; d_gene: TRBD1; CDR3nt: TGTGCCAGCAGTCACGACAGGGCAGAAAAACTGTTTTTT; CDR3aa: CASSHDRAEKLFF
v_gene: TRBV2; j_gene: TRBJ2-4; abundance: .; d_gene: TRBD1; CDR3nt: TGTGCCAGCAGTGAACGGGACAGGGGGGCGGTCATTCAGTACTTC; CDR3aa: CASSERDRGAVIQYF
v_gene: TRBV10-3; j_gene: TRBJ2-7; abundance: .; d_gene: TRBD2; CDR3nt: TGTGCCATCAAGGGGACTAGCGGGGGAACCTACGAGCAGTACTTC; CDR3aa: CAIKGTSGGTYEQYF
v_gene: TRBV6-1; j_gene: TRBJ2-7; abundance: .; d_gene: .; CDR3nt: TGTGCCAGCCCCCCGAGAGGTCGGCTAAGCGAGCAGTACTTC; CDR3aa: CASPPRGRLSEQYF
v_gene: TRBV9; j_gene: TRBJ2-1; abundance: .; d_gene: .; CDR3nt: TGTGCCAGCAGTTTGGGGGACCCATACAATGAGCAGTTCTTC; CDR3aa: CASSLGDPYNEQFF
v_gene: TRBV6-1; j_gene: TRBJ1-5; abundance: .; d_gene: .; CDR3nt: TGTGCCAGCAGGACGACAGTTAGCAATCAGCCCCAGCATTTT; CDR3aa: CASRTTVSNQPQHF
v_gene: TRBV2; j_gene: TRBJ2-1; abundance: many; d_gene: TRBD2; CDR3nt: TGTGCCAGCAGTGAAGGGGGACTAGCGGGAGGTTGGGTCTTC; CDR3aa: CASSEGGLAGGWVF
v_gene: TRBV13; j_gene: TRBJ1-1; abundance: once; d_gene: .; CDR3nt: TGTGCCAGCAGCTTAAGGGTGAAGAACACTGAAGCTTTCTTT; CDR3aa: CASSLRVKNTEAFF